Below, 13 T cell receptor beta chains from the same sample are listed, as sequenced in a study of human T cells and chemical hapten exposure. One entry per CDR3 protein results from TCRdb running MiXCR on the RACE reads. The profile shows 85,000 to 90,000 distinct CDR3 sequences, around 9.6% of them singletons. The time point here: pre-sensitization, week 0. Treatment given: therapeutic diphenylcyclopropenone sensitization with weekly scalp DPC. Sequences were derived from whole blood, sampled in connection with sensitization to the hapten diphenylcyclopropenone (DPC). The source is a woman in her forties with alopecia areata. Some clones in this sample may be carry-over from other donors' samples.

Only one count was recorded for this clonotype. An end of the junction differs from the germline gene, which may be a read error. V and J are TRBV29-1 and TRBJ2-6; TRBD1 is a possible D gene (6 bases). Germline-derived CDR1 and CDR2 are SQVTM and ANQGSEA. The CDR3 sequence is 17 residues long. As DNA, the CDR3 is TGCGGCGTTGAGGAATGGCAACAGGGAGCTGGGGCCAACGTCCTGACTTTC. As protein: CGVEEWQQGAGANVLTF.

This clonotype was seen at least ten times. The chain recombines TRBV12-3 or TRBV12-4 with TRBJ2-1; 8 nucleotides line up with TRBD1. With 5 bases clipped from V and 15 bases from J, the junction kept 12 bases outside the gene matches. The CDR3 contains 13 residues. The CDR3 sequence is CASSTRDRKNLFF. CDR3 coding DNA: TGTGCCAGCAGTACCCGGGACAGGAAAAATCTGTTCTTC.

This clonotype was detected a few times. The chain combines TRBV11-2 with TRBJ2-2; 9 nucleotides match TRBD1. Germline loops: CDR1 SGHAT, CDR2 FQNNGV. The CDR3 consists of 15 residues. V lost 11 bases to trimming and J lost 9 bases; unmatched junction nucleotides: 16. The chain's CDR3 is CACQNTGTGLRELFF. Here the CDR3 DNA reads TGTGCCTGCCAAAATACCGGGACAGGGCTGAGGGAGCTGTTTTTT.

The chain combines TRBV7-9 with TRBJ1-1; D remains ambiguous. Germline CDR1 is SEHNR and CDR2 is FQNEAQ (reference sequence). The CDR3 spans 17 residues. Trimming took 3 bases from V and 1 from J, leaving 18 bases between them. CDR3 DNA: TGTGCCAGCAGCTTCATCTATCGTTGGAGTGGGAACACTGAAGCTTTCTTT. It yields the protein CASSFIYRWSGNTEAFF. The complete variable domain, with remaining parts taken from reference TRBV7-9 and TRBJ1-1, reads DTGVSQNPRHKITKRGQNVTFRCDPISEHNRLYWYRQTLGQGPEFLTYFQNEAQLEKSRLLSDRFSAERPKGSFSTLEIQRTEQGDSAMYLCASSFIYRWSGNTEAFFGQGTRLTVV.

This clonotype was seen a handful of times. This rearrangement joins TRBV6-5 to TRBJ1-2, with TRBD1 matching 7 bases. The CDR3 extends over 15 amino acids. V shed 6 bases, J shed 4 bases, and the junction held 11 bases outside the gene matches. Germline assignment: CDR1 MNHEY and CDR2 SVGAGI. CDR3 region: CASRPTDRDPYGYTF. In nucleotides, the CDR3 is TGTGCCAGCAGGCCAACCGACAGGGATCCCTATGGCTACACCTTC.

This clonotype appeared many times. The chain employs TRBV10-3 and TRBJ1-1; tentatively, D is TRBD1 (6 bases). V dropped 6 bases and J dropped 5 bases, with 13 bases sitting between them. The CDR3 runs 13 residues. The germline V gene has CDR1 ENHRY and CDR2 SYGVKD. The chain's CDR3 is CAIREGVLTEAFF. The CDR3 nucleotides read TGTGCCATCAGGGAGGGGGTTTTGACTGAAGCTTTCTTT.

This clonotype was observed a few times. The J gene is TRBJ1-2, the V gene TRBV11-1; D is uncertain. The CDR3 is 15 amino acids. V was clipped by 5 bases and J by 2 bases, with 15 bases between them. Germline CDR1 reads SGHAT; CDR2 reads FQDESV (reference sequence). The CDR3 DNA is TGTGCCAGCAGCCTAGGACGGAGAGAAAACTATGGCTACACCTTC. This codes for CASSLGRRENYGYTF.

V and J are TRBV6-5 and TRBJ1-2; TRBD1 agrees at 8 bases. The junction had 6 bases not matched to a gene; V was cut back by 2 bases and J by 7 bases. The CDR3 is 14 residues long. Per the germline V gene, CDR1 is MNHEY and CDR2 is SVGAGI. CDR3 nucleotides: TGTGCCAGCAGTTACGACAGGGGTTTTTTTGGCTACACCTTC. This encodes CASSYDRGFFGYTF.

The gene calls are TRBV27 and TRBJ2-2; D may be TRBD1 or TRBD2 (5 bases each). The germline V gene has CDR1 MNHEY and CDR2 SMNVEV (reference sequence). There are 15 residues in the CDR3. The ends were cut back, 1 base at V and 0 bases at J, with 6 bases in the middle. This chain's CDR3 is CASSLWDANTGELFF. DNA for the CDR3: TGTGCCAGCAGTTTATGGGACGCGAACACCGGGGAGCTGTTTTTT.

This chain links TRBV5-6 with TRBJ2-3; 7 bases are a match to TRBD1. Germline V gene sequence: CDR1 SGHDT, CDR2 YYEEEE. CDR3 length: 15 amino acids. Trimming took 3 bases from V and 4 from J; bases not matched to a gene: 8. CDR3 nucleotide sequence: TGTGCCAGCAGCTACATTGACAGGGTTGCAGATACGCAGTATTTT. Translated: CASSYIDRVADTQYF.

This clonotype was counted ten times or more. This chain connects TRBV27 to TRBJ1-1; D gene ambiguous. Germline assignment: CDR1 MNHEY and CDR2 SMNVEV (reference sequence). Trimming took off 1 base at V and 0 bases at J, with 6 bases between the two ends. The CDR3 has 14 amino acids. CDR3 protein: CASSLYMLNTEAFF. For the CDR3, the DNA is TGTGCCAGCAGTTTATATATGCTGAACACTGAAGCTTTCTTT.

This clonotype was seen repeatedly, ten times or more. The V gene is TRBV24-1, the J gene TRBJ1-1; D is undetermined. Looked up from germline, CDR1 is KGHDR and CDR2 is SFDVKD. Deletions cut 2 bases from V and 5 bases from J, with 8 bases between. CDR3 length: 13 amino acids. This chain's CDR3 is CATSDWKQTEAFF. CDR3 DNA sequence: TGTGCCACCAGTGATTGGAAACAGACTGAAGCTTTCTTT.

The chain employs TRBV27 and TRBJ1-3, with D hard to call. This CDR3 region has 16 residues. With 7 bases removed from V and 0 bases from J, the gap between germline ends came to 16 bases. Germline lookup yields CDR1 MNHEY and CDR2 SMNVEV (reference sequence). The CDR3: CASNTETIPSGNTIYF. The CDR3 DNA reads TGTGCCAGCAATACAGAAACCATACCCTCTGGAAACACCATATATTTT.